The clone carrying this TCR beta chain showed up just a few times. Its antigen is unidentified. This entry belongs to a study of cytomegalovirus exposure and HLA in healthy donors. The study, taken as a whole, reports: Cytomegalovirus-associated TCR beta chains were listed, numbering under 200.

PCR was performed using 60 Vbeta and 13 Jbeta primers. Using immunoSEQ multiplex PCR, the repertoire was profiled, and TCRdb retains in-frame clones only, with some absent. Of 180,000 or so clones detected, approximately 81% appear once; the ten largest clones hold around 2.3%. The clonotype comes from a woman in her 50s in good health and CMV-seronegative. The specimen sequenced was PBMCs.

CDR3 nucleotide sequence: TGTGCCAGCAGCCCCCGCCTTGGGGGCGGCGTAGAGACCCAGTACTTC. Protein sequence: CASSPRLGGGVETQYF. V usage is TRBV9 and J usage is TRBJ2-5; perhaps TRBD1 as D (6 bases). CDR3 length equals 16 residues. V lost 4 bases, J lost 4 bases, and 20 bases lay in between. Germline V gene data show CDR1 as SGDLS and CDR2 as YYNGEE.